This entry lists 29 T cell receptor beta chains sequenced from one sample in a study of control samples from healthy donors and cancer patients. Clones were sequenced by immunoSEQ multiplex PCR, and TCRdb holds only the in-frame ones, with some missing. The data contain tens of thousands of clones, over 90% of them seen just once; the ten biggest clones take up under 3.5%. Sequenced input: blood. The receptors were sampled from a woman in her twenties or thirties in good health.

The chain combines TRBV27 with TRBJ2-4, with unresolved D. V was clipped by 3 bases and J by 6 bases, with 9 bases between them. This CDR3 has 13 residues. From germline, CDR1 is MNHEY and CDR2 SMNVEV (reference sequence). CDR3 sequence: CASSFSQLNIQYF. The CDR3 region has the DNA TGTGCCAGCAGTTTTAGTCAGTTAAACATTCAGTACTTC.

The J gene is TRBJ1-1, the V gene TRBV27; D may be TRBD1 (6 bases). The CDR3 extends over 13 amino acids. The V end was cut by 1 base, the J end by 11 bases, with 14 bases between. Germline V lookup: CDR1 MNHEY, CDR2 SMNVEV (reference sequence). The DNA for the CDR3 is TGTGCCAGCAGTTTATTGGGGGCAGGGGAGGCTTTCTTT. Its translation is CASSLLGAGEAFF.

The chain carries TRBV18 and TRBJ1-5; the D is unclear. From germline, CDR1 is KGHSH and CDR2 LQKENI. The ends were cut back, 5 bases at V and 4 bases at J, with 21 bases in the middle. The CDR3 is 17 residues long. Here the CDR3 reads CASSSSQGVTRNQPQHF. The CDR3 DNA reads TGTGCCAGCTCATCCTCCCAAGGCGTAACGCGAAATCAGCCCCAGCATTTT.

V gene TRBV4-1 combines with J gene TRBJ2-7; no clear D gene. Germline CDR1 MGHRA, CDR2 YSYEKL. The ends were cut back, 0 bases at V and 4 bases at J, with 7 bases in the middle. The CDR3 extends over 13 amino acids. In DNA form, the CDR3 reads TGCGCCAGCAGCCAAGAGGTAGGGTACGAGCAGTACGTC. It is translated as CASSQEVGYEQYV.

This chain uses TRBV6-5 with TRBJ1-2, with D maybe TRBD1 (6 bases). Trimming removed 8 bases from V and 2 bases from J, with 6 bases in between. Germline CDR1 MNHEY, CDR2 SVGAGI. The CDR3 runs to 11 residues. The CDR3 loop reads CASGQNYGYTF. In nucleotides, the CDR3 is TGTGCCAGCGGACAGAACTATGGCTACACCTTC.

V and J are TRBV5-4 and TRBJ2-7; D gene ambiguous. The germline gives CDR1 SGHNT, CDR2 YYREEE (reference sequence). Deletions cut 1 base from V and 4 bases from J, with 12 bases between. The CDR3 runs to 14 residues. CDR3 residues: CASSLSLVTYEQYF. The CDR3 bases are TGTGCCAGCAGCTTGAGTCTAGTAACGTACGAGCAGTACTTC.

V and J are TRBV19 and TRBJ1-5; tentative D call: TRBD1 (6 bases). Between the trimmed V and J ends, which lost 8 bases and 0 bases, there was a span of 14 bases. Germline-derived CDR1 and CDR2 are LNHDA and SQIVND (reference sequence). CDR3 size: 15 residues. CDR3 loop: CASGTSISSNQPQHF. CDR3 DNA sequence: TGTGCCAGTGGGACATCGATCTCTAGCAATCAGCCCCAGCATTTT.

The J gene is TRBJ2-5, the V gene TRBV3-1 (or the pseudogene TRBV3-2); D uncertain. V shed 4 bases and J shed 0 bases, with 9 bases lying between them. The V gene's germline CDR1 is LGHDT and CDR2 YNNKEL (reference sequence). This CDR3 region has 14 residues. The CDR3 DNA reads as TGTGCCAGCAGCCCTGATAGATACCAAGAGACCCAGTACTTC. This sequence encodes CASSPDRYQETQYF.

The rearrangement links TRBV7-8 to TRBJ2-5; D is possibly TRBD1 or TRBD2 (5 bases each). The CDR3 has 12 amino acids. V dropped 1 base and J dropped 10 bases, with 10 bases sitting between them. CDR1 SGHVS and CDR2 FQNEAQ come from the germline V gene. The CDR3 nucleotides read TGTGCCAGCAGCTTAGGGGGGTCGGGCCAGTACTTC. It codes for CASSLGGSGQYF.

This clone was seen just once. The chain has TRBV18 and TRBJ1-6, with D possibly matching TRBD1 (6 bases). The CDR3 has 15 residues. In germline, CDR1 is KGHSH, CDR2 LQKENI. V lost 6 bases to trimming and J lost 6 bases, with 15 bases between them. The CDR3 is CASSPTDSTNSPLHF. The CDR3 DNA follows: TGTGCCAGCTCGCCTACGGACAGCACTAATTCACCCCTCCACTTT.

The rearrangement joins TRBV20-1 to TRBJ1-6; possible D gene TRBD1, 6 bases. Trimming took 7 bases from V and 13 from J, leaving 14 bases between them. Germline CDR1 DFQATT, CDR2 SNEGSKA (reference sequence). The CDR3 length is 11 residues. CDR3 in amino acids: CSVSEGGPLHF. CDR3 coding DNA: TGCAGTGTCAGCGAAGGGGGGCCCCTCCACTTT.

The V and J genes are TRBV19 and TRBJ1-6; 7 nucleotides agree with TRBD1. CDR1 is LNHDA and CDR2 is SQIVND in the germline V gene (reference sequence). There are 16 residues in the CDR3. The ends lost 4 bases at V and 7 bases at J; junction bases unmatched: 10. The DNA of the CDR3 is TGTGCCAGTAGTACCCAGGGGGGCCAGGGGAATTCACCCCTCCACTTT. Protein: CASSTQGGQGNSPLHF.

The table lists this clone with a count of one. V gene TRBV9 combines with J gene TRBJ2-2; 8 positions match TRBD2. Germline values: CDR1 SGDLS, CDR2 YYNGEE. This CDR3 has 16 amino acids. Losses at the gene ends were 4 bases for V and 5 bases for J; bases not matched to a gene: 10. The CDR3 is CASSLRGGGRTGELFF. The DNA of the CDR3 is TGTGCCAGCAGCTTACGTGGCGGGGGGCGGACCGGGGAGCTGTTTTTT.

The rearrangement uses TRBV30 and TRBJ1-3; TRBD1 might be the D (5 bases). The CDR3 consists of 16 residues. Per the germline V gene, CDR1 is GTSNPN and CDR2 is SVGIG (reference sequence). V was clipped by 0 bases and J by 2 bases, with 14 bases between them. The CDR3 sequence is CAWSVRRSGPGNTIYF. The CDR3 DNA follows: TGTGCCTGGAGTGTACGGCGGTCGGGGCCTGGAAACACCATATATTTT.

CDR3 in DNA: TGTGCCAGCCTAGGCTGGTTCACCGGCAATGAGCAGTTCTTC. Encoded protein: CASLGWFTGNEQFF. V gene TRBV7-8 combines with J gene TRBJ2-1; no definite D call. CDR1 is SGHVS, CDR2 FQNEAQ, per germline. The V end lost 8 bases, the J end lost 6 bases, and 17 bases lay between the germline ends. The CDR3 totals 14 residues.

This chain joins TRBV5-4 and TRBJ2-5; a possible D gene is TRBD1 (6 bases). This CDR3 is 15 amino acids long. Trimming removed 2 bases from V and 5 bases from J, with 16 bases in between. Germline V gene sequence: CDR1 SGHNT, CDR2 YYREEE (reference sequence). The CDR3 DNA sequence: TGTGCCAGCAGCTTCAGGGGAGTTGACAGGGAGACCCAGTACTTC. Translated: CASSFRGVDRETQYF.

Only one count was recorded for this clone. The CDR3 DNA follows: TGTGCCAGCAGCCAACTAGCGGGGGGACCCCCAGATACGCAGTATTTT. Amino acids: CASSQLAGGPPDTQYF. The gene calls are TRBV9 and TRBJ2-3; 12 positions match TRBD2. Germline CDR1 reads SGDLS; CDR2 reads YYNGEE. Germline trimming cut 4 bases from V and 4 bases from J; bases unmatched to any gene: 7. The CDR3 covers 16 residues.

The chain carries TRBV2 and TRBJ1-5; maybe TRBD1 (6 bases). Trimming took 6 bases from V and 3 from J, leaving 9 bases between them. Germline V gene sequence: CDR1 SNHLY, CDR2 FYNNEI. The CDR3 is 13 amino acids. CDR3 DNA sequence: TGTGCCAGCAGCAGACAGGTCAATCAGCCCCAGCATTTT. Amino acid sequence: CASSRQVNQPQHF. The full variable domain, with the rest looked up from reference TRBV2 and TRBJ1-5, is EPEVTQTPSHQVTQMGQEVILRCVPISNHLYFYWYRQILGQKVEFLVSFYNNEISEKSEIFDDQFSVERPDGSNFTLKIRSTKLEDSAMYFCASSRQVNQPQHFGDGTRLSIL.

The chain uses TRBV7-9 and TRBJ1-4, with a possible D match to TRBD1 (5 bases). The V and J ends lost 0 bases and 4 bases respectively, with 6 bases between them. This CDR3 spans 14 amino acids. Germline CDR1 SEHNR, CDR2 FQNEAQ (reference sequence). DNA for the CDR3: TGTGCCAGCAGCTTAGCGCAGGGTAATGAAAAACTGTTTTTT. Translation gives CASSLAQGNEKLFF.

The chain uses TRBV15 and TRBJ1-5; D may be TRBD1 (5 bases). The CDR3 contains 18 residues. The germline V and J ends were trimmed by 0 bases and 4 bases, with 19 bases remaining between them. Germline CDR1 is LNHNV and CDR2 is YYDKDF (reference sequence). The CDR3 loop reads CATSRDLGDDSLNQPQHF. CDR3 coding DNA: TGTGCCACCAGCAGAGATTTGGGGGACGACAGCCTGAATCAGCCCCAGCATTTT.

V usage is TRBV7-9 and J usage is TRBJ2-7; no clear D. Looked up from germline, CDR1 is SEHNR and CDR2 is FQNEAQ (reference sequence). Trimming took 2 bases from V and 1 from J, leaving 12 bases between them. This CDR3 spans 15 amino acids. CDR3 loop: CASSLIGASSYEQYF. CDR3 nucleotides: TGTGCCAGCAGCTTAATCGGAGCCAGTTCCTACGAGCAGTACTTC.

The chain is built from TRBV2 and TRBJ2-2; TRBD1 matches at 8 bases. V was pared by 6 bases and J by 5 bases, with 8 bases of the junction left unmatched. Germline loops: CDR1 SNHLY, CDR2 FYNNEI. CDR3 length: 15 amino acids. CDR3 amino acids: CASRRQGTETGELFF. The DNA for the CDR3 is TGTGCCAGCAGGCGACAGGGGACCGAGACCGGGGAGCTGTTTTTT.

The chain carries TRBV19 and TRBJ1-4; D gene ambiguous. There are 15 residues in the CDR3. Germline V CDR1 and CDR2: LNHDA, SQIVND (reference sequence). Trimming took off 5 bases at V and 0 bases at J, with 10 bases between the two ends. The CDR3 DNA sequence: TGTGCCAGTAGTTTTCGAATAGCAACTAATGAAAAACTGTTTTTT. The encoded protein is CASSFRIATNEKLFF.

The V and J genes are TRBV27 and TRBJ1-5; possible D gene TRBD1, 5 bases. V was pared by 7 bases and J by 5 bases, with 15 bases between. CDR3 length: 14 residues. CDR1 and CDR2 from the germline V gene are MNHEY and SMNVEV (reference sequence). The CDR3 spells CASKIHGGDQPQHF. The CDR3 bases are TGTGCCAGCAAAATCCATGGGGGGGATCAGCCCCAGCATTTT.

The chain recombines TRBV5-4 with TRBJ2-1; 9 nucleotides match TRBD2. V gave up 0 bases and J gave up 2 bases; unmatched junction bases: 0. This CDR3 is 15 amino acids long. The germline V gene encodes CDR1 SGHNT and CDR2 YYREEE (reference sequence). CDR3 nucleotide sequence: TGTGCCAGCAGCTTGGTAGCGGGGGCCTACAATGAGCAGTTCTTC. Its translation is CASSLVAGAYNEQFF.

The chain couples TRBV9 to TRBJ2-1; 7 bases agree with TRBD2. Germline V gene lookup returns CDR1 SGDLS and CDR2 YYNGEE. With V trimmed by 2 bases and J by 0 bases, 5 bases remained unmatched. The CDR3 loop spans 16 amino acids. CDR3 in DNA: TGTGCCAGCAGCGTTAGCAGCGGGGACTCCTACAATGAGCAGTTCTTC. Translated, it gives CASSVSSGDSYNEQFF.

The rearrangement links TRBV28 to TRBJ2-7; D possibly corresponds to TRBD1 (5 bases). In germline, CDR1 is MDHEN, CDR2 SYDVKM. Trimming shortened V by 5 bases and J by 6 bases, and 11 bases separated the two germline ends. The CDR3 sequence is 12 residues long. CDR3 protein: CASSTLQAEQYF. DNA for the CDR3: TGTGCCAGCAGTACCTTACAGGCCGAGCAGTACTTC.

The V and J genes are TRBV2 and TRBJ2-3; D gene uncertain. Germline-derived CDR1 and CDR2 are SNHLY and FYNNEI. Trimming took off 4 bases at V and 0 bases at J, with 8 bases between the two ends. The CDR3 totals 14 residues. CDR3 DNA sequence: TGTGCCAGCAGTGCCAATCCTAGCACAGATACGCAGTATTTT. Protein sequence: CASSANPSTDTQYF.

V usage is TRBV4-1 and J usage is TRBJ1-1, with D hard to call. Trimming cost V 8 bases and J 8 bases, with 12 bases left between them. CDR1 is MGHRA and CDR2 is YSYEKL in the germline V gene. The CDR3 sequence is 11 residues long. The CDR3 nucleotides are TGCGCCAGCGCCCTAGGAAACGAAGCTTTCTTT. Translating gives CASALGNEAFF.